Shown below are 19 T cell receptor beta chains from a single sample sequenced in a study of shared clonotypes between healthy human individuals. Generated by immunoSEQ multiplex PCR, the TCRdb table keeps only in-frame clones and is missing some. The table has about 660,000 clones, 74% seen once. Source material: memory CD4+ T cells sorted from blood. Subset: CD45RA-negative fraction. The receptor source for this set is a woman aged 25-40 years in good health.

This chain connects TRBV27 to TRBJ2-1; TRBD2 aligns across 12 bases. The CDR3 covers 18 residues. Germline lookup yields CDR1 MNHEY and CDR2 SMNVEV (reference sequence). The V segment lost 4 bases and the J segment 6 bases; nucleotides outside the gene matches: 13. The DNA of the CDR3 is TGTGCCAGCAGTTCCGCCTCCTCTTCTAGCGGGAGGGTCAATGAGCAGTTCTTC. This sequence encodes CASSSASSSSGRVNEQFF.

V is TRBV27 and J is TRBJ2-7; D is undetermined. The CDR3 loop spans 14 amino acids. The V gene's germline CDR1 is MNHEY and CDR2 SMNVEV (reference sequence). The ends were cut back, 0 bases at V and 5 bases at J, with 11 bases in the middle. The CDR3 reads CASSLSRVVDEQYF. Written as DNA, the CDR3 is TGTGCCAGCAGTTTATCCCGCGTCGTGGACGAGCAGTACTTC.

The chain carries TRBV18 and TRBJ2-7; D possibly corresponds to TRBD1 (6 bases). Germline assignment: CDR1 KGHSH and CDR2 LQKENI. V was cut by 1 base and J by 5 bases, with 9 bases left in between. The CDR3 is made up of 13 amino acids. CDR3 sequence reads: CASSPRDTHEQYF. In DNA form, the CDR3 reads TGTGCCAGCTCACCACGGGACACCCACGAGCAGTACTTC. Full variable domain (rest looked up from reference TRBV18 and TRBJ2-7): NAGVMQNPRHLVRRRGQEARLRCSPMKGHSHVYWYRQLPEEGLKFMVYLQKENIIDESGMPKERFSAEFPKEGPSILRIQQVVRGDSAAYFCASSPRDTHEQYFGPGTRLTVT.

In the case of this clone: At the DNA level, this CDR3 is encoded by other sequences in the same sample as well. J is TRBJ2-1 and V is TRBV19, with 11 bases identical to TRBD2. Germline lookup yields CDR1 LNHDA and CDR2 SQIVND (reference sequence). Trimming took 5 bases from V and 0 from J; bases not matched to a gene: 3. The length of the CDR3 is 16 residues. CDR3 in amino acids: CASSPGLAGSYNEQFF. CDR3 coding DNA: TGTGCCAGTAGTCCCGGACTAGCGGGCTCCTACAATGAGCAGTTCTTC. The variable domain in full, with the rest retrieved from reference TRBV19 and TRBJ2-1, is DGGITQSPKYLFRKEGQNVTLSCEQNLNHDAMYWYRQDPGQGLRLIYYSQIVNDFQKGDIAEGYSVSREKKESFPLTVTSAQKNPTAFYLCASSPGLAGSYNEQFFGPGTRLTVL.

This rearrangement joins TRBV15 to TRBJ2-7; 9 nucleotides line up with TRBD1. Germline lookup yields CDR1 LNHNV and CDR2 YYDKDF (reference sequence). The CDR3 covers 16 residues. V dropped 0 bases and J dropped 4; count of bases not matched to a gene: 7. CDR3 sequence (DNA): TGTGCCACCAGCAGAGATCCGGGACAGGGAAAGTACGAGCAGTACTTC. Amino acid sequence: CATSRDPGQGKYEQYF.

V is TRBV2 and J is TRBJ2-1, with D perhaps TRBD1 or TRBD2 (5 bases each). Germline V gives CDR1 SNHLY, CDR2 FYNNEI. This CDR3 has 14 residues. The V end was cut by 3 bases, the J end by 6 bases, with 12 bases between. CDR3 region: CASSDPSGANEQFF. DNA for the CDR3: TGTGCCAGCAGTGACCCGTCCGGGGCCAATGAGCAGTTCTTC.

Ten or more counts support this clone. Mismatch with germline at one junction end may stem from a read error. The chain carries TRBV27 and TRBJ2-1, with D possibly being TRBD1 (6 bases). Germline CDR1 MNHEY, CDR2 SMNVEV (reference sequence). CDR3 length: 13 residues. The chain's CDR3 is CASSLSGTGWKLF. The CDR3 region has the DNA TGTGCCAGCAGTTTATCGGGAACAGGGTGGAAGCTCTTC.

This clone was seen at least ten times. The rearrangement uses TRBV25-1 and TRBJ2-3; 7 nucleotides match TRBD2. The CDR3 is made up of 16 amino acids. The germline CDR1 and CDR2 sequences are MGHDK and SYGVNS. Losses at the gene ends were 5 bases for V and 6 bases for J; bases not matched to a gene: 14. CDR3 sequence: CASSRNAGPGGDTQYF. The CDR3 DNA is TGTGCCAGCAGTAGGAACGCAGGCCCCGGGGGGGATACGCAGTATTTT.

The CDR3 spells CASREGTEQYF. In DNA, the CDR3 is TGTGCCAGCAGAGAAGGGACCGAGCAGTACTTC. The chain combines TRBV5-4 with TRBJ2-7; D may be TRBD1 or TRBD2 (5 bases each). The ends were cut back, 5 bases at V and 6 bases at J, with 9 bases in the middle. The CDR3 is 11 residues long. Germline V lookup: CDR1 SGHNT, CDR2 YYREEE (reference sequence).

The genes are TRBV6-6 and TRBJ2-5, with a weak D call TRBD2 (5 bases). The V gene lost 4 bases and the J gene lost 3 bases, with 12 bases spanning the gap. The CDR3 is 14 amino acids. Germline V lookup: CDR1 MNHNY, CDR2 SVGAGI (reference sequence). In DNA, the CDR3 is TGTGCCAGCAGTTCACAGCGGAACGAAGAGACCCAGTACTTC. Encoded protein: CASSSQRNEETQYF.

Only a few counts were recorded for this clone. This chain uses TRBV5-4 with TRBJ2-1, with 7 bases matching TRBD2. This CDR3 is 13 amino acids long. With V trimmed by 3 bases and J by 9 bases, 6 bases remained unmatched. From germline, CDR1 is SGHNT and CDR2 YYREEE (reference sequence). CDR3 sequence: CASSSRRTSEQFF. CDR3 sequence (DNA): TGTGCCAGCAGCTCCCGTCGGACTAGTGAGCAGTTCTTC.

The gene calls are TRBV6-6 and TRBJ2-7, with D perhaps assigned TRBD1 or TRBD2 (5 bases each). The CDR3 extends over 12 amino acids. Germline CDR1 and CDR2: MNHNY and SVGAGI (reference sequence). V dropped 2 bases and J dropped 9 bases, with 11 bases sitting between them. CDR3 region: CASSYDRGGQYF. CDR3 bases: TGTGCCAGCAGTTACGATCGGGGCGGGCAGTACTTC.

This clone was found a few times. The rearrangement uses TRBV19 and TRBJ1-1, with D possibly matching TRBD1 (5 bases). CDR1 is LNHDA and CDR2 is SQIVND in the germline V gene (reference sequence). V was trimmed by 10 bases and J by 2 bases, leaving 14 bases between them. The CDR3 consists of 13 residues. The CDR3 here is CATGDYSNTEAFF. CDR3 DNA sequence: TGTGCCACCGGGGACTATAGCAACACTGAAGCTTTCTTT.

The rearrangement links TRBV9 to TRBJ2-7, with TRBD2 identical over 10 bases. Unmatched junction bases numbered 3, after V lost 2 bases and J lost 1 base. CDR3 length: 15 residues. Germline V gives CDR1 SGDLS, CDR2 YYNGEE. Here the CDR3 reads CASSVGTSESYEQYF. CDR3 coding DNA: TGTGCCAGCAGCGTGGGGACTAGCGAATCCTACGAGCAGTACTTC.

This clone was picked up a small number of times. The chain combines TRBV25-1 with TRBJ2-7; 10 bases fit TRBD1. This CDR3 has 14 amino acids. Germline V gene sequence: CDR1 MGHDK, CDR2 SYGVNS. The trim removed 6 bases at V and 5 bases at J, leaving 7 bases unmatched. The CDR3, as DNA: TGTGCCAGCAGCCCTGGACAGGGGGTCCACGAGCAGTACTTC. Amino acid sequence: CASSPGQGVHEQYF.

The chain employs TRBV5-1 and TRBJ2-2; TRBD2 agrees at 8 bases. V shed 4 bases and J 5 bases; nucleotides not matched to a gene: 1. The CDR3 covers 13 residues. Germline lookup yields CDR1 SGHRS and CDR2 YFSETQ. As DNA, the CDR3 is TGCGCCAGCAGCGCTAGCGGGACCGGGGAGCTGTTTTTT. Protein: CASSASGTGELFF.

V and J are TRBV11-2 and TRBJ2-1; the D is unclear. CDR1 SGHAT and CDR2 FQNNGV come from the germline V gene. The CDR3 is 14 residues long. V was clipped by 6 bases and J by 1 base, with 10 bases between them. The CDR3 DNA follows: TGTGCCAGCAGGATAGGATTTTCCTACAATGAGCAGTTCTTC. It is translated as CASRIGFSYNEQFF.

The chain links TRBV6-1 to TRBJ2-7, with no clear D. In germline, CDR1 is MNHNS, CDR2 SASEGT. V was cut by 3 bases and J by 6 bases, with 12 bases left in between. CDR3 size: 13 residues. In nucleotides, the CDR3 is TGTGCCAGCAGTGAGACCAGTACTTTCGAGCAGTACTTC. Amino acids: CASSETSTFEQYF.

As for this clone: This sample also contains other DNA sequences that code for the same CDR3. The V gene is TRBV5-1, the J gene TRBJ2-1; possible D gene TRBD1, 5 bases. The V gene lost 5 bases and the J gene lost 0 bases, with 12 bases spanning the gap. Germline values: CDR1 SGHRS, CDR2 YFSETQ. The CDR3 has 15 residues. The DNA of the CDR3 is TGCGCCAGCAGTCATGACAGTAGCTCCTACAATGAGCAGTTCTTC. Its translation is CASSHDSSSYNEQFF.